This passage covers 31 T cell receptor beta chains from one sample sequenced in a study of shared clonotypes between healthy human individuals. Only in-frame clones appear in the TCRdb table, and some are missing; sequencing was by immunoSEQ multiplex PCR. The sample holds fewer than 600,000 clones; 79% are singletons and the top ten take 10% to 15%. The sample comprised PBMCs. All receptors derive from a woman between 40 and 50 years old in good health. Some clones in this sample may be carry-over from other donors' samples.

The rearrangement joins TRBV7-2 to TRBJ2-1; tentatively, D is TRBD1 or TRBD2 (5 bases each). Germline CDR1 reads SGHTA; CDR2 reads FQGNSA. The V gene lost 6 bases and the J gene lost 10 bases, with 22 bases spanning the gap. The CDR3 sequence is 15 residues long. The CDR3 loop reads CASRRGRDPEREQFF. The CDR3 bases are TGTGCCAGCAGACGGGGCCGGGACCCGGAACGGGAGCAGTTCTTC. Variable domain in full (rest from reference TRBV7-2 and TRBJ2-1): GAGVSQSPSNKVTEKGKDVELRCDPISGHTALYWYRQSLGQGLEFLIYFQGNSAPDKSGLPSDRFSAERTGGSVSTLTIQRTQQEDSAVYLCASRRGRDPEREQFFGPGTRLTVL.

The chain uses TRBV19 and TRBJ1-2, with no clear D. CDR1 and CDR2 (germline): LNHDA, SQIVND (reference sequence). This CDR3 spans 15 amino acids. Trimming shortened V by 5 bases and J by 1 base, and 14 bases separated the two germline ends. This chain's CDR3 is CASSPHGRGNYGYTF. DNA of the CDR3: TGTGCCAGTAGTCCCCACGGACGGGGTAACTATGGCTACACCTTC.

The chain combines TRBV28 with TRBJ1-2; 9 bases are a match to TRBD1. The germline V gene encodes CDR1 MDHEN and CDR2 SYDVKM. The V and J ends lost 1 base and 8 bases, in that order; junction bases with no gene match: 14. The CDR3 is 17 amino acids. CDR3 bases: TGTGCCAGCAGTTTATATACGGGGGGACAGGGATCGAGGGGCTACACCTTC. Translated: CASSLYTGGQGSRGYTF.

V is TRBV29-1 and J is TRBJ2-4, with 10 bases identical to TRBD2. The V gene's germline CDR1 is SQVTM and CDR2 ANQGSEA. Losses at the gene ends were 5 bases for V and 2 bases for J; bases not matched to a gene: 9. The CDR3 sequence is 16 residues long. The CDR3 coding sequence is TGCAGCGTTTCCCTCTCTAGCGGGAGTTCCAAAAACATTCAGTACTTC. Its protein is CSVSLSSGSSKNIQYF.

The chain recombines TRBV6-6 with TRBJ2-1; tentatively, D is TRBD2 (5 bases). The CDR3 totals 13 residues. Germline-derived CDR1 and CDR2 are MNHNY and SVGAGI (reference sequence). V was cut by 6 bases and J by 5 bases, with 11 bases left in between. CDR3 DNA: TGTGCCAGCAGACCCAGCGGAGACAATGAGCAGTTCTTC. Translating it yields CASRPSGDNEQFF.

This clone was observed a few times. The genes are TRBV11-2 and TRBJ2-2, with 12 bases matching TRBD2. Trimming took 6 bases from V and 8 from J; bases not matched to a gene: 10. The CDR3 is 16 residues long. Germline CDR1 reads SGHAT; CDR2 reads FQNNGV. The CDR3 reads CASRGLAGRRGGELFF. DNA of the CDR3: TGTGCCAGCAGAGGACTAGCGGGGAGGCGCGGGGGGGAGCTGTTTTTT. Complete variable domain (other parts from reference TRBV11-2 and TRBJ2-2): EAGVAQSPRYKIIEKRQSVAFWCNPISGHATLYWYQQILGQGPKLLIQFQNNGVVDDSQLPKDRFSAERLKGVDSTLKIQPAKLEDSAVYLCASRGLAGRRGGELFFGEGSRLTVL.

This rearrangement joins TRBV29-1 to TRBJ2-5; TRBD1 might be the D (6 bases). This CDR3 is 13 amino acids long. Trimming took 8 bases from V and 2 from J, leaving 15 bases between them. Germline lookup yields CDR1 SQVTM and CDR2 ANQGSEA. Written as DNA, the CDR3 is TGCAGCCACAAACGGGACATTCAAGAGACCCAGTACTTC. Protein sequence: CSHKRDIQETQYF.

The V call is TRBV15, the J call TRBJ1-1; 10 bases map to TRBD1. This CDR3 region has 17 residues. Germline V gives CDR1 LNHNV, CDR2 YYDKDF (reference sequence). Unmatched junction bases numbered 12, after V lost 4 bases and J lost 4 bases. CDR3 region: CATSTGQGGRSVTEAFF. CDR3 DNA: TGTGCCACCAGCACCGGACAGGGGGGTCGGAGTGTCACTGAAGCTTTCTTT.

The rearrangement links TRBV11-2 to TRBJ2-7, with unresolved D. Trimming pared 2 bases from V and 6 bases from J, leaving 14 bases between. Per germline, CDR1 SGHAT and CDR2 FQNNGV. The CDR3 loop spans 14 amino acids. The CDR3 protein is CASSLLRSWGEQYF. CDR3 nucleotides: TGTGCCAGCAGCTTATTACGGTCCTGGGGCGAGCAGTACTTC.

This chain connects TRBV6-5 to TRBJ1-2; D not resolved. V lost 6 bases and J lost 2, with 10 bases in between. This CDR3 region has 13 residues. Germline V gene data show CDR1 as MNHEY and CDR2 as SVGAGI. CDR3: CASSPQTNYGYTF. The CDR3 coding sequence is TGTGCCAGCAGCCCACAGACCAACTATGGCTACACCTTC.

The chain carries TRBV18 and TRBJ1-1; TRBD1 might be the D (6 bases). The germline V gene encodes CDR1 KGHSH and CDR2 LQKENI. CDR3 size: 12 residues. The V and J ends lost 5 bases and 7 bases respectively, with 11 bases between them. Here the CDR3 reads CASSGGGREAFF. Here the CDR3 DNA reads TGTGCCAGCTCAGGGGGCGGTCGTGAAGCTTTCTTT.

V and J are TRBV19 and TRBJ1-1; no clear D. V dropped 0 bases and J dropped 2 bases, with 7 bases sitting between them. The CDR3 covers 14 residues. The germline gives CDR1 LNHDA, CDR2 SQIVND (reference sequence). Here the CDR3 reads CASSIEGSNTEAFF. CDR3 sequence (DNA): TGTGCCAGTAGTATAGAAGGCAGCAACACTGAAGCTTTCTTT.

The chain is built from TRBV15 and TRBJ2-3, with D perhaps given as TRBD1 or TRBD2 (5 bases each). The CDR3 contains 15 residues. V lost 1 base to trimming and J lost 2 bases, with 10 bases between them. Germline V CDR1 and CDR2: LNHNV, YYDKDF (reference sequence). The CDR3 nucleotides read TGTGCCACCAGCAGAGGGGGACGCCCCACAGATACGCAGTATTTT. This encodes CATSRGGRPTDTQYF.

The chain couples TRBV7-2 to TRBJ2-3; tentatively, D is TRBD1 (6 bases). Germline V gives CDR1 SGHTA, CDR2 FQGNSA. The CDR3 covers 14 residues. V gave up 5 bases and J gave up 5 bases, with 14 bases separating them. This CDR3 reads CASSGTGRQDTQYF. CDR3 bases: TGTGCCAGCAGCGGTACAGGGAGACAAGATACGCAGTATTTT.

This clone has a single count. The V and J genes are TRBV19 and TRBJ2-7; D tentatively reads TRBD1 or TRBD2 (5 bases each). The CDR3 length is 17 residues. Looked up from germline, CDR1 is LNHDA and CDR2 is SQIVND (reference sequence). V was clipped by 4 bases and J by 6 bases, with 25 bases between them. The CDR3 region is CASSTDGTKRKWGEQYF. The DNA for the CDR3 is TGTGCCAGTAGTACGGACGGGACCAAAAGAAAATGGGGCGAGCAGTACTTC.

This clone was picked up many times. The genes are TRBV27 and TRBJ2-2, with 7 nucleotides matching TRBD2. The CDR3 runs 15 residues. Germline assignment: CDR1 MNHEY and CDR2 SMNVEV (reference sequence). V was clipped by 2 bases and J by 3 bases; unmatched bases: 3. DNA for the CDR3: TGTGCCAGCAGTTTACACCTAGCGGACACCGGGGAGCTGTTTTTT. This codes for CASSLHLADTGELFF.

The chain employs TRBV19 and TRBJ1-1; TRBD1 matches at 8 bases. The CDR3 totals 14 residues. Germline V CDR1 and CDR2: LNHDA, SQIVND (reference sequence). V lost 10 bases and J lost 5; bases outside the gene matches: 12. The DNA of the CDR3 is TGTGCCACATCGGACAGGGCCAAAGGAACTGAAGCTTTCTTT. Translated, it gives CATSDRAKGTEAFF. The full variable domain, in which reference TRBV19 and TRBJ1-1 provide the parts outside the CDR3, is DGGITQSPKYLFRKEGQNVTLSCEQNLNHDAMYWYRQDPGQGLRLIYYSQIVNDFQKGDIAEGYSVSREKKESFPLTVTSAQKNPTAFYLCATSDRAKGTEAFFGQGTRLTVV.

The table lists this clone with a few counts. The chain recombines TRBV5-4 with TRBJ1-1; 8 nucleotides align to TRBD1. After removal of 5 bases from V and 5 bases from J, the junction contained 17 bases not matched to a gene. This CDR3 is built from 17 residues. The germline V gene has CDR1 SGHNT and CDR2 YYREEE (reference sequence). The CDR3 DNA reads TGTGCCAGCAGTTCAAACCGGGCAGGGGGCGCCGAGACTGAAGCTTTCTTT. This encodes CASSSNRAGGAETEAFF. Full variable domain (missing parts from reference TRBV5-4 and TRBJ1-1): ETGVTQSPTHLIKTRGQQVTLRCSSQSGHNTVSWYQQALGQGPQFIFQYYREEENGRGNFPPRFSGLQFPNYSSELNVNALELDDSALYLCASSSNRAGGAETEAFFGQGTRLTVV.

This chain uses TRBV6-1 with TRBJ1-1; D is unresolved. CDR1 and CDR2 from the germline V gene are MNHNS and SASEGT. This CDR3 is built from 13 residues. Trimming shortened V by 1 base and J by 4 bases, and 7 bases separated the two germline ends. The CDR3: CASSEVGITEAFF. DNA for the CDR3: TGTGCCAGCAGTGAAGTAGGGATCACTGAAGCTTTCTTT.

The rearrangement links TRBV19 to TRBJ1-5, with TRBD1 matching 7 bases. Germline V gene data show CDR1 as LNHDA and CDR2 as SQIVND (reference sequence). The CDR3 runs to 14 residues. Trimming cost V 6 bases and J 4 bases; bases outside gene matches: 6. CDR3 amino acids: CASRTGTENQPQHF. CDR3 sequence (DNA): TGTGCCAGTAGGACAGGGACAGAGAATCAGCCCCAGCATTTT.

This clone appeared a few times. The chain is built from TRBV7-8 and TRBJ1-5; D unclear. This CDR3 region has 13 residues. Germline V CDR1 and CDR2: SGHVS, FQNEAQ. V dropped 2 bases and J dropped 4 bases, with 6 bases sitting between them. CDR3 sequence reads: CASSLQENQPQHF. The CDR3 DNA sequence: TGTGCCAGCAGCTTACAGGAGAATCAGCCCCAGCATTTT.

This clone was seen only once. The CDR3 sequence: CASSHTGYSNQPQHF. The CDR3 bases are TGTGCCAGCAGCCACACAGGTTATAGCAATCAGCCCCAGCATTTT. The chain employs TRBV28 and TRBJ1-5; possible D gene TRBD1, 5 bases. The length of the CDR3 is 15 residues. Germline CDR1 MDHEN, CDR2 SYDVKM. The V end was cut by 6 bases, the J end by 0 bases, with 12 bases between.

The rearrangement joins TRBV28 to TRBJ2-1; TRBD2 matches 9 bases. V lost 6 bases and J lost 8; bases outside the gene matches: 8. From germline, CDR1 is MDHEN and CDR2 SYDVKM. The CDR3 has 14 residues. The CDR3 spells CASSPSGRSDEQFF. CDR3 nucleotides: TGTGCCAGCAGCCCCAGCGGGAGGAGCGATGAGCAGTTCTTC.

On this clone: Germline is not matched at one junction end, which may reflect a read error. This chain connects TRBV29-1 to TRBJ1-1; no clear D. Germline loops: CDR1 SQVTM, CDR2 ANQGSEA. The CDR3 loop spans 10 amino acids. This chain's CDR3 is CSVPHGVLSF. Written as DNA, the CDR3 is TGCAGCGTTCCCCATGGGGTTCTCTCCTTT. The full variable domain, with the rest looked up from reference TRBV29-1 and TRBJ1-1, is SAVISQKPSRDICQRGTSLTIQCQVDSQVTMMFWYRQQPGQSLTLIATANQGSEATYESGFVIDKFPISRPNLTFSTLTVSNMSPEDSSIYLCSVPHGVLSFGQGTRLTVV.

This rearrangement joins TRBV28 to TRBJ1-1, with 8 bases fitting TRBD1. Per the germline V gene, CDR1 is MDHEN and CDR2 is SYDVKM. V lost 6 bases to trimming and J lost 11 bases; unmatched junction nucleotides: 8. This CDR3 comprises 12 residues. CDR3 loop: CASSTQGAEAFF. The CDR3 DNA reads TGTGCCAGCAGCACTCAGGGGGCAGAGGCTTTCTTT.

The chain carries TRBV27 and TRBJ1-5; D ambiguous. There are 14 residues in the CDR3. V lost 8 bases to trimming and J lost 3 bases, with 14 bases between them. The V gene's germline CDR1 is MNHEY and CDR2 SMNVEV (reference sequence). This CDR3 reads CASSSPGSNQPQHF. CDR3 coding DNA: TGTGCCAGCTCCTCCCCGGGATCCAATCAGCCCCAGCATTTT.

About this clone itself: Germline is not matched at one junction end, which may reflect a read error. The chain is built from TRBV30 and TRBJ2-1; TRBD1 or TRBD2 may be the D gene (7 bases each). In germline, CDR1 is GTSNPN, CDR2 SVGIG (reference sequence). The CDR3 length is 15 residues. The CDR3 DNA follows: TGTGCCGGGAGGGGGCGGACGGGGGATTCAAATGAGCAGTTCTTC. Its protein product is CAGRGRTGDSNEQFF.

The gene calls are TRBV7-9 and TRBJ1-5, with D perhaps matching TRBD1 (6 bases). Germline loops: CDR1 SEHNR, CDR2 FQNEAQ (reference sequence). Deletions cut 3 bases from V and 4 bases from J, with 10 bases between. CDR3 length: 14 amino acids. CDR3: CASSFGTQNQPQHF. The CDR3 DNA sequence: TGTGCCAGCAGCTTCGGGACACAGAATCAGCCCCAGCATTTT. The variable domain in full, with the rest retrieved from reference TRBV7-9 and TRBJ1-5, is DTGVSQNPRHKITKRGQNVTFRCDPISEHNRLYWYRQTLGQGPEFLTYFQNEAQLEKSRLLSDRFSAERPKGSFSTLEIQRTEQGDSAMYLCASSFGTQNQPQHFGDGTRLSIL.

The chain couples TRBV5-6 to TRBJ2-2; 9 bases are shared with TRBD1. CDR1 SGHDT and CDR2 YYEEEE come from the germline V gene. V gave up 0 bases and J gave up 4 bases; unmatched junction bases: 1. The CDR3 spans 15 residues. In DNA, the CDR3 is TGTGCCAGCAGCTTGGGGACAGGGGTCACCGGGGAGCTGTTTTTT. Its translation: CASSLGTGVTGELFF.

V gene TRBV7-9 combines with J gene TRBJ2-5; D not resolved. V was shortened by 5 bases and J by 5 bases, with 18 bases between the two germline ends. The length of the CDR3 is 15 residues. The germline V gene has CDR1 SEHNR and CDR2 FQNEAQ (reference sequence). CDR3 sequence (DNA): TGTGCCAGCAGCCCCCGTGACAATTGGGTCGAGACCCAGTACTTC. This sequence encodes CASSPRDNWVETQYF.

This clone was recorded many times. The CDR3 bases are TGTGCCAGCAGCGTAGGCCAGGGTTTACACAATGAGCAGTTCTTC. It translates to CASSVGQGLHNEQFF. The V and J genes are TRBV9 and TRBJ2-1, with a weak D call TRBD1 (5 bases). V was shortened by 0 bases and J by 5 bases, with 12 bases between the two germline ends. The CDR3 is 15 residues long. Looked up from germline, CDR1 is SGDLS and CDR2 is YYNGEE.